Listed here are 6 T cell receptor beta chains from one sample, sequenced in a study of blood T cell repertoires in COVID-19. Data came from immunoSEQ multiplex PCR; TCRdb stores just in-frame clones and leaves some out. The sample includes roughly 250,000 clones, roughly four fifths of them seen just once. Sample: peripheral blood. The receptors were gathered from a person aged 70 to 80 with COVID-19, enrolled during active disease.

This sequence joins TRBV5-5 and TRBJ1-2, with D uncertain. Trimming cost V 0 bases and J 7 bases, with 10 bases left between them. Germline lookup yields CDR1 SGHKS and CDR2 YYEKEE (reference sequence). The CDR3 consists of 13 residues. CDR3 residues: CASSLAPRSGYTF. The CDR3 nucleotides are TGTGCCAGCAGCTTGGCCCCGAGAAGTGGCTACACCTTC.

The chain combines TRBV6-5 with TRBJ2-3; D is possibly TRBD1 (5 bases). The CDR3 loop spans 15 amino acids. Germline V gene data show CDR1 as MNHEY and CDR2 as SVGAGI. The ends were cut back, 6 bases at V and 3 bases at J, with 16 bases in the middle. CDR3 sequence (DNA): TGTGCCAGCAGACCGCAGGGTTTTGGTACAGATACGCAGTATTTT. Translated: CASRPQGFGTDTQYF.

The chain couples TRBV7-2 to TRBJ1-5; D might be TRBD1 (6 bases). Trimming shortened V by 5 bases and J by 6 bases, and 14 bases separated the two germline ends. The germline CDR1 and CDR2 sequences are SGHTA and FQGNSA. This CDR3 contains 14 residues. The CDR3 DNA is TGTGCCAGCAGCCACCCAGGGGTTGGTCAGCCCCAGCATTTT. It specifies CASSHPGVGQPQHF. The full variable domain, in which reference TRBV7-2 and TRBJ1-5 provide the parts outside the CDR3, is GAGVSQSPSNKVTEKGKDVELRCDPISGHTALYWYRQSLGQGLEFLIYFQGNSAPDKSGLPSDRFSAERTGGSVSTLTIQRTQQEDSAVYLCASSHPGVGQPQHFGDGTRLSIL.

This sequence joins TRBV6-4 and TRBJ2-1; TRBD1 aligns across 11 bases. Per germline, CDR1 MRHNA and CDR2 SNTAGT. This CDR3 is built from 16 residues. V was clipped by 0 bases and J by 8 bases; unmatched bases: 6. CDR3 in amino acids: CASSDSWDRGRYEQFF. The CDR3, as DNA: TGTGCCAGCAGTGACTCGTGGGACAGGGGGAGGTATGAGCAGTTCTTC.

The V call is TRBV19, the J call TRBJ1-6; 10 nucleotides align to TRBD1. The germline V gene encodes CDR1 LNHDA and CDR2 SQIVND (reference sequence). V lost 1 base, J lost 1 base, and 4 bases stayed unmatched. The CDR3 covers 18 residues. CDR3 nucleotide sequence: TGTGCCAGTAGTATAGGACAGGGGGCCGGATCCTATAATTCACCCCTCCACTTT. It specifies CASSIGQGAGSYNSPLHF.

This clone was seen a few times. The rearrangement joins TRBV2 to TRBJ2-2; TRBD2 matches at 7 bases. Germline V gene data show CDR1 as SNHLY and CDR2 as FYNNEI. This CDR3 has 15 amino acids. Trimming at V came to 4 bases and at J to 1 base, leaving 3 bases not matched to a gene. CDR3 nucleotide sequence: TGTGCCAGCAGTGGGGAGGGTTTGAACACCGGGGAGCTGTTTTTT. This translates into CASSGEGLNTGELFF.